This T cell receptor beta chain comes out of a study of cytotoxic CD8 clonotypes in ibrutinib-treated CLL. Study overall: Response material was collected after a median around 12 months of treatment, range 6 to 36.

From cryopreserved PBMCs came around 2 micrograms of genomic DNA used for TCR beta libraries. There are 15 residues in the CDR3. Germline-derived CDR1 and CDR2 are GTSNPN and SVGIG (reference sequence). J was trimmed by 5 bases and V by 3 bases; bases with no gene match: 11. As concerns this clone: Its antigen is unidentified.

Study-wide points: Stable or contracted on treatment, public clonotypes were also uncommon. Higher circulating CD8+ T-cell counts strongly accompanied higher baseline clonality, above age-matched healthy donors.

Assay: immunoSEQ multiplex PCR; the TCRdb copy retains only in-frame clones and omits some. This table holds some 150,000 clones, about 78% found once. This material consisted of PBMCs, taken after 24 months of ibrutinib treatment. The V call is TRBV30, the J call TRBJ2-5, with TRBD2 identical over 8 bases. This receptor was identified in a human donor with chronic lymphocytic leukemia. For the CDR3, the DNA is TGTGCCTGGAGCACGGGGGGGCCCGGCGGGGAGACCCAGTACTTC. This sequence encodes CAWSTGGPGGETQYF.